These 3 T cell receptor beta chains share one sample of origin, sequenced in a study of molecular identifiers for immune sequencing clone quantification. Each CDR3 protein is one row after TCRdb ran MiXCR on the PCR reads. Here the sample spans about 54,000 distinct CDR3 sequences, around 27% being singletons. Specimen: naive CD8+ T cells from blood, with Jurkat cell RNA spiked in. Documented subset: FACS-sorted CD8+CD4-CCR7+CD45RA+ naive T cells. The receptors originated from a human donor in good health. Some libraries in this study had Jurkat cell RNA spiked in.

This clonotype was detected ten times or more. The gene calls are TRBV28 and TRBJ1-3, with D possibly TRBD1 on 5 matching bases. V lost 2 bases to trimming and J lost 0 bases, with 5 bases between them. The V gene's germline CDR1 is MDHEN and CDR2 SYDVKM. The CDR3 is 14 residues long. The CDR3 protein is CASSLRGSGNTIYF. DNA of the CDR3: TGTGCCAGCAGTTTAAGGGGCTCTGGAAACACCATATATTTT.

This clonotype was counted once. One base away lies a much larger clone, so this may be a sequencing read error. J is TRBJ2-5 and V is TRBV15; D is unresolved. The germline CDR1 and CDR2 sequences are LNHNV and YYDKDF (reference sequence). CDR3 length equals 14 residues. DNA of the CDR3: TGTGCCACCAGGCCCTTGGTGTTAGCAGAGCCCCAGTACTTC. It encodes CATRPLVLAEPQYF.

This clonotype was counted between two and nine times. The chain recombines TRBV7-9 with TRBJ2-7; 8 nucleotides line up with TRBD2. In germline, CDR1 is SEHNR, CDR2 FQNEAQ (reference sequence). This CDR3 is built from 13 residues. The ends lost 8 bases at V and 5 bases at J; junction bases unmatched: 8. The CDR3 protein is CASGSGGSHEQYF. CDR3 coding DNA: TGTGCCAGCGGGAGCGGGGGTTCCCACGAGCAGTACTTC.